Listed here is a single T cell receptor (beta chain). Antigen unknown. This record belongs to a study of cytomegalovirus exposure and HLA in healthy donors. Across the study: Around 78 million unique TCRs, all from HLA-typed donors, were included in an early release of the data.

Findings and limits, study-wide: Reports showed the classifier diagnosing cytomegalovirus status with high specificity and sensitivity.

The germline CDR1 and CDR2 sequences are SGHRS and YFSETQ. V shed 4 bases, J shed 8 bases, and the junction held 11 bases outside the gene matches. There are 15 residues in the CDR3. PCR was performed using 60 Vbeta and 13 Jbeta primers. In the authors' methods: Among the unique TCR beta chains that a later analysis counted, about 85 million in all, about 10 million were shared. Repertoires were generated with immunoSEQ multiplex PCR, while TCRdb's copy carries only in-frame clones and drops some. That table supplies the V and J calls and clone size; D and trimming were determined from the DNA. In the table there are approximately 150,000 clones, roughly 78% of which are singletons.

Sequencing was performed on PBMCs. The chain carries TRBV5-1 and TRBJ1-4; 7 nucleotides line up with TRBD1. This clonotype was obtained from a man in his fifties or sixties in good health and CMV-seropositive. In DNA, the CDR3 is TGCGCCAGCAGCCTTGGGGACAGCGCTCCCGAAAAACTGTTTTTT. This encodes CASSLGDSAPEKLFF.